The 18 T cell receptor beta chains listed next were all sequenced from one sample in a study of T cells of healthy individuals. In TCRdb, the 5' RACE reads were re-called with MiXCR into one record per CDR3 protein. The sample shows tens of thousands of distinct CDR3 sequences, 15% to 20% of them seen only once. These receptors all come from a human donor in good health.

This chain connects TRBV20-1 to TRBJ1-2; D not certain. Germline V gives CDR1 DFQATT, CDR2 SNEGSKA (reference sequence). V was trimmed by 4 bases and J by 1 base, leaving 13 bases between them. The CDR3 covers 14 residues. Written as DNA, the CDR3 is TGCAGTGCTACCCCCACGACGGATAACTATGGCTACACCTTC. Residues: CSATPTTDNYGYTF.

Concerning this clonotype itself: At one of its ends the junction is not consistent with the germline gene, which may arise from a read error. CDR3 protein: CSAREDSHEQYF. The CDR3, as DNA: TGCAGTGCTAGAGAGGACTCCCACGAGCAGTACTTC. The chain combines TRBV20-1 with TRBJ2-7, with D tentatively TRBD2 (5 bases). CDR1 and CDR2 from the germline V gene are DFQATT and SNEGSKA (reference sequence). The CDR3 extends over 12 amino acids.

In this sample, this clonotype turned up many times. V and J are TRBV28 and TRBJ1-3; possible D gene TRBD1, 5 bases. V was clipped by 2 bases and J by 4 bases, with 9 bases between them. Germline V lookup: CDR1 MDHEN, CDR2 SYDVKM. This CDR3 has 14 residues. The CDR3, as DNA: TGTGCCAGCAGTTTAGCGGCAGGGGGAAACACCATATATTTT. Residues: CASSLAAGGNTIYF.

This clonotype was picked up a small number of times. The chain combines TRBV27 with TRBJ2-1; D is ambiguous. The germline V gene has CDR1 MNHEY and CDR2 SMNVEV (reference sequence). The CDR3 consists of 17 residues. Trimming cost V 4 bases and J 0 bases, with 16 bases left between them. Here the CDR3 reads CASSSAARRASYNEQFF. The CDR3, as DNA: TGTGCCAGCAGTTCCGCCGCCCGAAGAGCCTCCTACAATGAGCAGTTCTTC.

This clonotype was seen at least ten times. The chain carries TRBV7-3 and TRBJ1-1; 11 bases agree with TRBD1. The junction had 11 bases not matched to a gene; V was cut back by 4 bases and J by 7 bases. The CDR3 is 16 residues long. The V gene's germline CDR1 is SGHTA and CDR2 FQGTGA. The CDR3 bases are TGTGCCAGCAGCTCTGGACAGGGGGCTGTTCGCGATGAAGCTTTCTTT. It is translated as CASSSGQGAVRDEAFF.

The sample holds many counts of this clonotype. The V gene is TRBV10-3, the J gene TRBJ2-3, with D unclear. CDR3 length equals 14 residues. V was clipped by 0 bases and J by 4 bases, with 8 bases between them. Germline-derived CDR1 and CDR2 are ENHRY and SYGVKD. The CDR3 sequence: CAISESKGSDTQYF. CDR3 DNA sequence: TGTGCCATCAGTGAGTCGAAAGGATCAGATACGCAGTATTTT.

This clonotype occurred many times. The chain links TRBV28 to TRBJ2-7, with D possibly being TRBD1 (5 bases). From germline, CDR1 is MDHEN and CDR2 SYDVKM. This CDR3 comprises 16 residues. Between the trimmed V and J ends, which lost 2 bases and 6 bases, there was a span of 20 bases. The CDR3 region has the DNA TGTGCCAGCAGTTTACGCACAGGATCTAGGCTATCCGAGCAGTACTTC. Translated: CASSLRTGSRLSEQYF.

This clonotype occurred once. The V gene is TRBV20-1, the J gene TRBJ2-7; 11 bases agree with TRBD2. Trimming cost V 3 bases and J 5 bases; bases outside gene matches: 9. The CDR3 is 15 amino acids. CDR1 DFQATT and CDR2 SNEGSKA come from the germline V gene (reference sequence). The CDR3 region is CSARATSGSSHEQYF. CDR3 sequence (DNA): TGCAGTGCTAGGGCTACTAGCGGGAGTTCGCACGAGCAGTACTTC.

The genes are TRBV29-1 and TRBJ1-6; D unclear. With 7 bases removed from V and 0 bases from J, the gap between germline ends came to 10 bases. Germline values: CDR1 SQVTM, CDR2 ANQGSEA. The CDR3 is made up of 14 amino acids. CDR3 protein: CSASSGSYNSPLHF. The CDR3 coding sequence is TGCAGCGCTTCGTCAGGCTCCTATAATTCACCCCTCCACTTT.

V gene TRBV5-1 combines with J gene TRBJ2-3; D is perhaps TRBD1 or TRBD2 (5 bases each). Germline-derived CDR1 and CDR2 are SGHRS and YFSETQ. Between the trimmed V and J ends, which lost 0 bases and 5 bases, there was a span of 13 bases. CDR3 length equals 15 residues. The CDR3 protein is CASSLAQQAGDTQYF. The CDR3 bases are TGCGCCAGCAGCTTGGCCCAACAGGCGGGAGATACGCAGTATTTT.

This clonotype has ten or more counts. The rearrangement uses TRBV5-4 and TRBJ2-5; TRBD1 might be the D (5 bases). V lost 2 bases to trimming and J lost 0 bases, with 14 bases between them. The CDR3 is 16 residues long. Germline lookup yields CDR1 SGHNT and CDR2 YYREEE (reference sequence). CDR3 nucleotides: TGTGCCAGCAGCTTCCGCCAGGGTTCGTACCAAGAGACCCAGTACTTC. Its translation: CASSFRQGSYQETQYF.

A few counts support this clonotype. The chain is built from TRBV7-6 and TRBJ1-6; D is uncertain. CDR1 is SGHVS and CDR2 is FNYEAQ in the germline V gene. Trimming removed 1 base at V and 6 bases at J, with 7 bases between. The CDR3 extends over 14 amino acids. Written as DNA, the CDR3 is TGTGCCAGCAGCTTAGGACAACCTAATTCACCCCTCCACTTT. Translation gives CASSLGQPNSPLHF.

The sample holds many counts of this clonotype. The DNA for the CDR3 is TGTGCCATTTACTTGGGGGGTGGCGGTGGCTACACCTTC. Its translation is CAIYLGGGGGYTF. The chain couples TRBV27 to TRBJ1-2; tentatively, D is TRBD1 (5 bases). The CDR3 has 13 amino acids. Germline lookup yields CDR1 MNHEY and CDR2 SMNVEV (reference sequence). V was clipped by 10 bases and J by 7 bases, with 19 bases between them.

The chain links TRBV6-6 to TRBJ2-3; perhaps TRBD2 as D (6 bases). Germline CDR1 and CDR2: MNHNY and SVGAGI (reference sequence). V gave up 4 bases and J gave up 5 bases, with 19 bases separating them. The CDR3 is 16 amino acids. In DNA form, the CDR3 reads TGTGCCAGCAGTTCCGGACTACTGAATTGGGTAGATACGCAGTATTTT. Its translation: CASSSGLLNWVDTQYF.

This clonotype was counted many times. CDR3 sequence (DNA): TGCAGTGCTAGAGAACCAGGGTCCAAGAATCAGCCCCAGCATTTT. This sequence encodes CSAREPGSKNQPQHF. The chain has TRBV20-1 and TRBJ1-5; D perhaps matches TRBD1 (5 bases). The CDR3 contains 15 residues. V lost 0 bases, J lost 4 bases, and 13 bases lay in between. Germline assignment: CDR1 DFQATT and CDR2 SNEGSKA (reference sequence).

The V call is TRBV7-6, the J call TRBJ2-7, with unresolved D. Germline V gene lookup returns CDR1 SGHVS and CDR2 FNYEAQ. CDR3 length equals 13 residues. Trimming pared 5 bases from V and 6 bases from J, leaving 14 bases between. The CDR3 reads CASSRNEAAEQYF. The DNA for the CDR3 is TGTGCCAGCAGCCGTAACGAGGCAGCCGAGCAGTACTTC.

Only a few counts were recorded for this clonotype. The J gene is TRBJ2-2, the V gene TRBV5-5; D ambiguous. Germline V lookup: CDR1 SGHKS, CDR2 YYEKEE (reference sequence). V was pared by 0 bases and J by 8 bases, with 11 bases between. The CDR3 contains 14 residues. For the CDR3, the DNA is TGTGCCAGCAGCTTGGATCAAGGGAAGGGGGAGCTGTTTTTT. As protein: CASSLDQGKGELFF.

The chain joins TRBV7-9 to TRBJ2-7; TRBD2 matches at 13 bases. Germline lookup yields CDR1 SEHNR and CDR2 FQNEAQ (reference sequence). This CDR3 has 15 amino acids. J gave up 7 bases and V 5 bases, and 8 bases lay outside the gene matches. CDR3 loop: CASSPPGLAGMEQYF. CDR3 in DNA: TGTGCCAGCAGCCCTCCGGGACTAGCGGGAATGGAGCAGTACTTC. The full variable domain, with the rest looked up from reference TRBV7-9 and TRBJ2-7, is DTGVSQNPRHKITKRGQNVTFRCDPISEHNRLYWYRQTLGQGPEFLTYFQNEAQLEKSRLLSDRFSAERPKGSFSTLEIQRTEQGDSAMYLCASSPPGLAGMEQYFGPGTRLTVT.